This record concerns one T cell receptor beta chain sequence. Its antigen remains unknown. The sample comes from a study of T cell responses to AZD1222 COVID-19 vaccine. The study's findings and limits: The CD4 TCRs associated with vaccination extended across spike and predominated at 160-218 and 743-854. Unmutated variant regions are reportedly the target of nearly half of TCRs that are spike-specific. It was only six AZD1222 recipients who were seropositive at baseline. Increased Spike-specific TCR breadth and depth were observed after two AZD1222 doses.

The germline V gene encodes CDR1 MDHEN and CDR2 SYDVKM. This CDR3 has 18 amino acids. Trimming removed 3 bases from V and 1 base from J, with 19 bases in between. Using immunoSEQ multiplex PCR, the repertoire was profiled, and TCRdb retains in-frame clones only, with some absent. The repertoire consists of some 110,000 clones, with approximately 93% occurring once and the leading ten covering under 3.5%. The sample consisted of peripheral blood, taken on day 0 of AZD1222 vaccination. This sequence originates from an adult in good health. V gene TRBV28 combines with J gene TRBJ1-5, with D unresolved. The DNA for the CDR3 is TGTGCCAGCAGTTTCGGAGGGCGGGTGAGAGGCAGCAATCAGCCCCAGCATTTT. Translated: CASSFGGRVRGSNQPQHF.